This T cell receptor beta chain was observed in a study of siplizumab effects on memory and regulatory T cells. Repertoires were generated with immunoSEQ multiplex PCR, while TCRdb's copy carries only in-frame clones and drops some. The sample includes tens of thousands of clones, over 70% seen only once; the top ten take about 1.7%. The germline CDR1 and CDR2 sequences are SGHVS and FQNEAQ. The CDR3 is 14 amino acids. V dropped 4 bases and J dropped 4 bases, with 13 bases sitting between them. The chain carries TRBV7-8 and TRBJ1-2, with D maybe TRBD1 (5 bases). Sequencing input: Tregs sorted from blood. The sequence came from a human donor in good health. CDR3 residues: CASSSRDQSYGYTF. CDR3 DNA: TGTGCCAGCAGCTCCCGGGACCAAAGCTATGGCTACACCTTC.